A single sample gave rise to the 5 T cell receptor beta chains below, sequenced in a study of tissue T cells after allogeneic stem cell transplantation. The protocol was immunoSEQ multiplex PCR, while the TCRdb copy is restricted to in-frame clones and leaves out a portion. The sample lists roughly 8,600 clones, more than 35% seen once, with roughly 3.5% in the top ten. The time point is: mouse harvest day 14 after allogeneic transplant. Each mouse received 10^7 T-cell-depleted marrow cells plus 10^6 splenic CD5+ T cells by tail vein. Sequenced sample: skin. Receptors originate from a female BALB/c mouse given C57BL/6 T cells with graft-versus-host disease after an allogeneic hematopoietic cell transplant.

This clone is medium-sized (0.01 to 0.1%) by share. Mouse gene names apply. The sequence runs out 1 residue before the end of the CDR3; the remainder is reconstructed from the germline J gene. This chain connects TRBV17 to TRBJ2-2; 7 nucleotides agree with TRBD2. V was clipped by 1 base and J by 4 bases; unmatched bases: 6. CDR3 size: 16 residues. CDR1 MNHDT and CDR2 YYDKIL come from the germline V gene. CDR3 protein: CASSRAGGPGTGQLYF. CDR3 bases read: TGTGCTAGCAGTAGAGCTGGGGGACCAGGCACCGGGCAGCTCTAC.

About this clone: Gene names are mouse gene names. The CDR3 extends 1 residue past the end of the read, so its final part is completed from the germline J gene. The chain uses TRBV16 and TRBJ1-1; 9 bases agree with TRBD1. The V gene's germline CDR1 is SGHSA and CDR2 FRNQAP. This CDR3 region has 13 residues. The trim removed 6 bases at V and 4 bases at J, leaving 3 bases unmatched. The CDR3 reads CASSMTGGTEVFF. CDR3 DNA (partial): TGTGCAAGCAGTATGACAGGGGGCACAGAAGTCTTC. Using reference TRBV16 and TRBJ1-1 for the parts outside the CDR3, the full variable domain is NAGVIQTPRHKVTGKGQEATLWCEPISGHSAVFWYRQTIVQGLEFLTYFRNQAPIDDSGMPKERFSAQMPNQSHSTLKIQSTQPQDSAVYLCASSMTGGTEVFFGKGTRLTVV.

Comments on this clone: The listed genes are named as in mouse. The sequence runs out 1 residue before the end of the CDR3; the remainder is reconstructed from the germline J gene. This rearrangement joins TRBV13-3 to TRBJ2-1; a possible D gene is TRBD2 (7 bases). Germline values: CDR1 NNHDY, CDR2 SYVADS. Trimming shortened V by 0 bases and J by 3 bases, and 10 bases separated the two germline ends. The CDR3 sequence is 15 residues long. CDR3 region: CASSDGGARYAEQFF. The part of the CDR3 DNA that was read is TGTGCCAGCAGTGATGGGGGGGCGCGCTATGCTGAGCAGTTC.

Concerning this clone: Gene names denote mouse genes. From the germline J gene comes the end of the CDR3, since the read stops 1 residue before it. The chain combines TRBV26 with TRBJ2-3; D is possibly TRBD1 (5 bases). CDR3 length: 14 residues. Germline CDR1 KGHPV, CDR2 FQNQEV (reference sequence). V lost 0 bases, J lost 1 base, and 5 bases lay in between. The CDR3 reads CASSLSQGAETLYF. The sequenced CDR3 bases are TGTGCCAGCAGTCTGTCACAGGGTGCAGAAACGCTGTAT.

Regarding this clone: Gene labels here are mouse ones. The read ends 1 residue shy of where the CDR3 ends; the end is completed using the germline J gene. The gene calls are TRBV15 and TRBJ2-2; 8 bases agree with TRBD1. CDR1 is SGHND and CDR2 is FRSKSL in the germline V gene. V lost 6 bases, J lost 0 bases, and 3 bases stayed unmatched. The CDR3 consists of 15 residues. CDR3 bases read: TGTGCCAGCAGCTACAGGGGGGCAAACACCGGGCAGCTCTAC. This gives the protein CASSYRGANTGQLY. The CDR3 as a whole reads CASSYRGANTGQLYF.